The 27 T cell receptor beta chains reported below all come from one sample, sequenced in a study of blood T cell repertoires in COVID-19. Sequencing used immunoSEQ multiplex PCR; TCRdb keeps in-frame clones, though not all of them. The table records fewer than 200,000 clones, approximately 85% of them present only once. Source material: peripheral blood. These receptor sequences come from a woman of 80 years or more with acute or convalescent COVID-19.

The gene calls are TRBV30 and TRBJ1-4, with 9 bases aligning to TRBD1. CDR1 GTSNPN and CDR2 SVGIG come from the germline V gene (reference sequence). V lost 1 base and J lost 0; bases outside the gene matches: 3. The CDR3 is 16 amino acids. Written as DNA, the CDR3 is TGTGCCTGGAGTGCACAGGGGGCTGCAACTAATGAAAAACTGTTTTTT. Translation gives CAWSAQGAATNEKLFF.

The chain combines TRBV27 with TRBJ1-3; D unresolved. Looked up from germline, CDR1 is MNHEY and CDR2 is SMNVEV (reference sequence). The CDR3 length is 13 residues. V was pared by 6 bases and J by 3 bases, with 9 bases between. The CDR3 DNA sequence: TGTGCCAGCAGCCGGAGTGATGGAAACACCATATATTTT. This encodes CASSRSDGNTIYF.

In its sample, this clone was seen once. The V gene is TRBV7-2, the J gene TRBJ2-7; TRBD2 is a possible D gene (6 bases). The germline V gene has CDR1 SGHTA and CDR2 FQGNSA. Trimming shortened V by 3 bases and J by 1 base, and 19 bases separated the two germline ends. This CDR3 has 17 amino acids. CDR3 residues: CASSFRAFGGTSYEQYF. DNA for the CDR3: TGTGCCAGCAGCTTTAGAGCGTTTGGCGGGACGTCCTACGAGCAGTACTTC.

The chain employs TRBV6-5 and TRBJ2-7; 8 bases are shared with TRBD1. V lost 8 bases, J lost 3 bases, and 6 bases stayed unmatched. The CDR3 sequence is 13 residues long. CDR1 and CDR2 (germline): MNHEY, SVGAGI. CDR3 protein: CASGQGVYYEQYF. The CDR3 nucleotides are TGTGCCAGCGGACAGGGAGTTTACTACGAGCAGTACTTC.

The rearrangement uses TRBV11-3 and TRBJ1-1, with D uncertain. The germline V gene has CDR1 SGHNT and CDR2 YENEEA. V was trimmed by 3 bases and J by 0 bases, leaving 5 bases between them. This CDR3 spans 13 amino acids. This chain's CDR3 is CASSLGVNTEAFF. In nucleotides, the CDR3 is TGTGCCAGCAGCTTGGGAGTGAACACTGAAGCTTTCTTT.

V gene TRBV4-3 combines with J gene TRBJ2-3, with 10 bases matching TRBD1. The ends lost 0 bases at V and 5 bases at J; junction bases unmatched: 11. The CDR3 contains 18 residues. CDR1 and CDR2 (germline): LGHNA, YSLEER. In DNA form, the CDR3 reads TGCGCCAGCAGCCAAGATCAGGGTGACAGGGGGCTGGGAGATACGCAGTATTTT. Its translation: CASSQDQGDRGLGDTQYF.

This chain uses TRBV4-3 with TRBJ2-7; D call uncertain. Trimming pared 0 bases from V and 2 bases from J, leaving 8 bases between. The length of the CDR3 is 14 residues. Germline CDR1 and CDR2: LGHNA and YSLEER. The CDR3 DNA reads TGCGCCAGCAGCCAAGATGGGCGACCCTACGAGCAGTACTTC. This codes for CASSQDGRPYEQYF.

The V gene is TRBV20-1, the J gene TRBJ1-2; D unresolved. Trimming took 6 bases from V and 9 from J, leaving 14 bases between them. This CDR3 comprises 11 residues. Germline V gene sequence: CDR1 DFQATT, CDR2 SNEGSKA (reference sequence). The chain's CDR3 is CSAHTVGRYTF. The CDR3 bases are TGCAGTGCCCACACCGTTGGGCGCTACACCTTC.

Of note for this clone: The same CDR3 also results from other DNA sequences found in this sample. This chain uses TRBV6-5 with TRBJ1-2, with 7 bases that match TRBD1. The CDR3 length is 13 residues. Looked up from germline, CDR1 is MNHEY and CDR2 is SVGAGI. Unmatched junction bases numbered 2, after V lost 2 bases and J lost 5 bases. The CDR3 loop is CASSYGTEYGYTF. The CDR3 region has the DNA TGTGCCAGCAGTTACGGGACAGAGTATGGCTACACCTTC.

The chain links TRBV19 to TRBJ2-5; the D gene is possibly TRBD2 (6 bases). Trimming left V 1 base short and J 5 bases short, with 14 bases between. Germline V CDR1 and CDR2: LNHDA, SQIVND (reference sequence). CDR3 size: 15 residues. The CDR3 DNA follows: TGTGCCAGTAGTATAGGGTCGGCGGGGAAGGAGACCCAGTACTTC. The encoded protein is CASSIGSAGKETQYF.

V and J are TRBV6-5 and TRBJ1-2, with 7 positions matching TRBD1. The CDR3 is 14 amino acids. Germline V CDR1 and CDR2: MNHEY, SVGAGI. Trimming cost V 5 bases and J 3 bases; bases outside gene matches: 6. The CDR3 sequence: CASSRGTVDYGYTF. CDR3 nucleotides: TGTGCCAGCAGTCGCGGGACAGTCGACTATGGCTACACCTTC.

The chain combines TRBV29-1 with TRBJ1-1; D gene ambiguous. CDR1 and CDR2 (germline): SQVTM, ANQGSEA. CDR3 length: 11 residues. Trimming removed 1 base from V and 7 bases from J, with 7 bases in between. The CDR3 here is CSVEGGSEAFF. The DNA for the CDR3 is TGCAGCGTTGAAGGAGGCAGTGAAGCTTTCTTT.

The rearrangement joins TRBV9 to TRBJ2-1; 7 nucleotides align to TRBD2. This CDR3 has 16 amino acids. The germline V gene encodes CDR1 SGDLS and CDR2 YYNGEE. The junction had 3 bases not matched to a gene; V was cut back by 0 bases and J by 0 bases. CDR3 coding DNA: TGTGCCAGCAGCGTAGCGGGGGGAACCTCCTACAATGAGCAGTTCTTC. The encoded protein is CASSVAGGTSYNEQFF. Together with reference TRBV9 and TRBJ2-1, the CDR3 gives the full variable domain: DSGVTQTPKHLITATGQRVTLRCSPRSGDLSVYWYQQSLDQGLQFLIQYYNGEERAKGNILERFSAQQFPDLHSELNLSSLELGDSALYFCASSVAGGTSYNEQFFGPGTRLTVL.

This chain links TRBV15 with TRBJ1-2, with D tentatively TRBD1 (5 bases). Trimming left V 0 bases short and J 4 bases short, with 12 bases between. The CDR3 extends over 15 amino acids. The germline gives CDR1 LNHNV, CDR2 YYDKDF (reference sequence). DNA for the CDR3: TGTGCCACCAGCAGAGATTGGGGCGACCTCTATGGCTACACCTTC. Protein sequence: CATSRDWGDLYGYTF.

The rearrangement joins TRBV7-2 to TRBJ2-1; 7 nucleotides line up with TRBD1. CDR3 size: 16 residues. V lost 1 base to trimming and J lost 5 bases; unmatched junction nucleotides: 8. Germline lookup yields CDR1 SGHTA and CDR2 FQGNSA. CDR3 amino acids: CASSLGPQRGHNEQFF. The CDR3 DNA sequence: TGTGCCAGCAGCTTAGGACCCCAGAGGGGGCACAATGAGCAGTTCTTC.

The CDR3 nucleotides are TGTGCCAGCAGTCAGGTGGGGGGAACTCAGCCCCAGCATTTT. Protein sequence: CASSQVGGTQPQHF. This chain connects TRBV7-9 to TRBJ1-5; D possibly corresponds to TRBD1 (5 bases). V lost 6 bases, J lost 6 bases, and 15 bases lay in between. The CDR3 has 14 residues. Germline values: CDR1 SEHNR, CDR2 FQNEAQ (reference sequence).

The chain is built from TRBV6-5 and TRBJ2-7; the D is unclear. Germline lookup yields CDR1 MNHEY and CDR2 SVGAGI. The CDR3 runs 12 residues. Trimming took 2 bases from V and 5 from J, leaving 7 bases between them. The CDR3 sequence: CASSYGNNEQYF. CDR3 in DNA: TGTGCCAGCAGTTACGGTAACAACGAGCAGTACTTC.

The genes are TRBV24-1 and TRBJ2-3, with 8 bases aligning to TRBD2. The J segment lost 1 base and the V segment lost 3 bases, leaving 8 bases of the junction unmatched. The CDR3 length is 17 residues. Germline V gives CDR1 KGHDR, CDR2 SFDVKD. CDR3 sequence (DNA): TGTGCCACCAGTGATGGGCTCCGAGCGGGGGGCACAGATACGCAGTATTTT. Its translation: CATSDGLRAGGTDTQYF.

The chain uses TRBV19 and TRBJ2-6; 12 bases line up with TRBD2. Germline CDR1 is LNHDA and CDR2 is SQIVND (reference sequence). This CDR3 has 18 amino acids. V lost 4 bases, J lost 0 bases, and 4 bases stayed unmatched. DNA for the CDR3: TGTGCCAGTAGTACTACTAGCGGGGGGTACTCTGGGGCCAACGTCCTGACTTTC. Amino acid sequence: CASSTTSGGYSGANVLTF.

J is TRBJ1-4 and V is TRBV18, with D unresolved. The germline CDR1 and CDR2 sequences are KGHSH and LQKENI. There are 13 residues in the CDR3. The V gene lost 6 bases and the J gene lost 0 bases, with 5 bases spanning the gap. Written as DNA, the CDR3 is TGTGCCAGCTCCCCTCCAACTAATGAAAAACTGTTTTTT. It encodes CASSPPTNEKLFF.

This chain connects TRBV30 to TRBJ1-3; D is perhaps TRBD1 (6 bases). This CDR3 spans 13 amino acids. The germline gives CDR1 GTSNPN, CDR2 SVGIG (reference sequence). V shed 3 bases and J shed 3 bases, with 9 bases lying between them. CDR3 residues: CAWSGDNGNTIYF. In nucleotides, the CDR3 is TGTGCCTGGAGCGGGGACAATGGAAACACCATATATTTT.

The J gene is TRBJ1-4, the V gene TRBV4-1; TRBD1 matches at 11 bases. The J segment lost 7 bases and the V segment lost 4 bases, leaving 5 bases of the junction unmatched. CDR1 is MGHRA and CDR2 is YSYEKL in the germline V gene. The CDR3 extends over 15 amino acids. Written as DNA, the CDR3 is TGCGCCAGCAGCCCCCAGGGACAGGGGGGTGAAAAACTGTTTTTT. This gives the protein CASSPQGQGGEKLFF.

The gene calls are TRBV7-9 and TRBJ1-4, with 9 bases fitting TRBD1. Germline CDR1 and CDR2: SEHNR and FQNEAQ (reference sequence). The V and J ends lost 1 base and 8 bases, in that order; junction bases with no gene match: 8. This CDR3 is built from 16 residues. CDR3 loop: CASSLGAPDRGEKLFF. The CDR3 region has the DNA TGTGCCAGCAGCTTAGGGGCTCCCGACAGGGGGGAAAAACTGTTTTTT.

The chain is built from TRBV7-2 and TRBJ1-2; 8 nucleotides match TRBD1. This CDR3 region has 14 residues. V was pared by 6 bases and J by 2 bases, with 5 bases of the junction left unmatched. Per the germline V gene, CDR1 is SGHTA and CDR2 is FQGNSA. CDR3 loop: CASRRDRGNYGYTF. The CDR3 DNA reads as TGTGCCAGCAGGCGCGACAGGGGAAACTATGGCTACACCTTC.

The chain is built from TRBV6-5 and TRBJ2-7, with 7 nucleotides matching TRBD2. Germline V gives CDR1 MNHEY, CDR2 SVGAGI. This CDR3 spans 14 amino acids. V was pared by 7 bases and J by 3 bases, with 9 bases of the junction left unmatched. The CDR3 DNA follows: TGTGCCAGCACCTCGGCCGGGAGGCTCTACGAGCAGTACTTC. Its protein product is CASTSAGRLYEQYF.

The chain links TRBV12-3 or TRBV12-4 to TRBJ1-5; D possibly corresponds to TRBD1 (6 bases). The CDR3 sequence is 13 residues long. V gave up 6 bases and J gave up 7 bases, with 13 bases separating them. The CDR3 region is CASSKTGSQPQHF. The CDR3 DNA is TGTGCCAGCAGCAAAACAGGGAGCCAGCCCCAGCATTTT.

This chain links TRBV19 with TRBJ2-1; 7 bases line up with TRBD2. Germline V gives CDR1 LNHDA, CDR2 SQIVND (reference sequence). The CDR3 contains 15 residues. The V and J ends lost 3 bases and 8 bases, in that order; junction bases with no gene match: 10. The CDR3 sequence is CASSIRGVQGDEQFF. The CDR3 nucleotides read TGTGCCAGTAGTATTCGGGGGGTTCAGGGTGATGAGCAGTTCTTC.